This is a list of T cell receptor beta chains from one sample in a study of beta chain features in type 1 diabetes. TCRdb's copy holds only in-frame clones and misses some; the assay was immunoSEQ multiplex PCR. The sample lists about 110,000 clones, roughly 40% occurring once. Source material: stem cell memory CD4+ T cells from blood. Receptors were obtained from a woman between 18 and 30 years old in good health. The conserved cysteine and the conserved F or W are not part of the CDR3 here. Fields, in order: V gene, CDR3 protein.

>TRBV6-5
ASNPSGGRSPEAF
>TRBV28
ASDTSGLSQETQY
>TRBV11-3
ASSSGLRNEQF
>TRBV29-1
SVEGTVYGYT
>TRBV12-5
ASGLTGTAEAF
>TRBV12-5
ASGLVNRGLSEAF
>TRBV7-9
ASSTKGVSNTEAF
>TRBV4-1
ASSMGTSAGELF
>TRBV4-2
ASSHGTGVNYGYT
>TRBV28
ASSLPRENTEAF
>TRBV28
ASGPAGVRGETQY
>TRBV12-5
ASGLVLGGEKNTEAF
>TRBV2
ASKNLQGLSNSPLH
>TRBV11-2
ASSLDRLAGADTQY
>TRBV7-2
ASSLTGTSAYNEQF
>TRBV13
ASSSSRDSYEQY
>TRBV10-3
AIRGDRAYEQY
>TRBV7-2
ASSLRYEQY
>TRBV4-1
ASSLIRDRVNSGANVLT
>TRBV18
ASSEGSNQPQH
>TRBV11-2
ASSLSGRGKNEQY
>TRBV5-4
ASSRGIANEKLF
>TRBV7-6
ASSSGGGFRETQY
>TRBV5-1
ASSLGWEFGEQY
>TRBV27
ASSQGQANSPLH
>TRBV18
ASSPAGGVYEQF
>TRBV5-1
ASSSGQGANEQF
>TRBV7-9
ASSLGARRSLRNEQF
>TRBV7-2
ASSLDTVQETQY
>TRBV28
ASSLGGGLGHGYT
>TRBV30
AWSVGTGRADTQY
>TRBV4-2
ASSLRPGHFSDQPQH
>TRBV7-9
ASSLFASGRYEQY
>TRBV19
ASSIQSGSTDTQY
>TRBV6-1
ASSGGVGGGSTEAF
>TRBV29-1
SLARAMNTEAF
>TRBV7-9
ASSLAGGLRNEQF
>TRBV19
ASSPWTVKDTDTQY
>TRBV28
ASSEFYEQY